The sequence of this TCR beta chain was determined in a study of cytomegalovirus exposure and HLA in healthy donors. Primers: 60 Vbeta forward and 13 Jbeta reverse. Assay used: immunoSEQ multiplex PCR; TCRdb lists only in-frame clones, some missing. The sample yields 150,000 to 200,000 clones, around 75% seen once. This clone was counted a single time. Its specificity is not known. Study results and limitations: Reports state that TCR beta sequences accurately predicted most subjects' HLA-A and HLA-B alleles.

Germline V gene data show CDR1 as KGHSH and CDR2 as LQKENI. V lost 1 base, J lost 7 bases, and 3 bases stayed unmatched. The CDR3 is 15 amino acids. The material sequenced was PBMCs. This rearrangement joins TRBV18 to TRBJ1-5; 11 bases align to TRBD1. The sequence was obtained from a woman aged 25 to 39 in good health and CMV-seropositive. The CDR3 DNA is TGTGCCAGCTCACCACGGACAGGGGGCCGACAGCCCCAGCATTTT. Translation: CASSPRTGGRQPQHF.